The 11 T cell receptor beta chains in this list originate from one sample, sequenced in a study of CD8 T cells in ankylosing spondylitis. TCRdb re-derived calls from the 5' RACE reads in MiXCR, one entry per CDR3 protein. The table includes 150,000 to 250,000 distinct CDR3 sequences, roughly 13% detected once. Sequencing used blood, either unsorted or a sorted T cell fraction (not recorded which). Receptors were obtained from a male donor with ankylosing spondylitis or in good health (not recorded which).

V is TRBV27 and J is TRBJ2-2, with 8 positions matching TRBD2. CDR1 and CDR2 (germline): MNHEY, SMNVEV (reference sequence). With V trimmed by 5 bases and J by 5 bases, 4 bases remained unmatched. This CDR3 is 14 amino acids long. The CDR3 protein is CASSPGLGTGELFF. The CDR3, as DNA: TGTGCCAGCAGTCCGGGACTAGGTACCGGGGAGCTGTTTTTT.

On this clonotype itself: The junction departs from the called germline gene at one end, perhaps through a read error. This chain joins TRBV20-1 and TRBJ2-3; 8 positions match TRBD2. From germline, CDR1 is DFQATT and CDR2 SNEGSKA (reference sequence). This CDR3 has 17 amino acids. The CDR3 DNA reads as TGCTGTGCTAGAGACACGGGAGGGCCGAGTAGGACAGATACGCAGTATTTT. This encodes CCARDTGGPSRTDTQYF.

The chain is built from TRBV11-2 and TRBJ2-3; D is ambiguous. The CDR3 is 15 residues long. CDR1 SGHAT and CDR2 FQNNGV come from the germline V gene. The V and J ends lost 5 bases and 3 bases respectively, with 15 bases between them. Here the CDR3 reads CASSRRVFGTDTQYF. The DNA for the CDR3 is TGTGCCAGCAGCCGTAGGGTATTCGGGACAGATACGCAGTATTTT.

This clonotype was counted only a few times. This chain joins TRBV5-6 and TRBJ1-1; maybe TRBD1 (6 bases). The V end was cut by 0 bases, the J end by 3 bases, with 12 bases between. Germline V gene sequence: CDR1 SGHDT, CDR2 YYEEEE. This CDR3 has 15 amino acids. Written as DNA, the CDR3 is TGTGCCAGCAGCTTGGTCGGGGGCGCCGACACTGAAGCTTTCTTT. This codes for CASSLVGGADTEAFF.

The rearrangement links TRBV6-5 to TRBJ2-2; TRBD2 aligns across 10 bases. The CDR3 extends over 16 amino acids. The ends lost 1 base at V and 6 bases at J; junction bases unmatched: 5. The germline V gene has CDR1 MNHEY and CDR2 SVGAGI. As DNA, the CDR3 is TGTGCCAGCAGTTACTTTCCGGGACTAGCGCCCGGGGAGCTGTTTTTT. It encodes CASSYFPGLAPGELFF.

This chain connects TRBV4-1 to TRBJ2-7; D is uncertain. Germline CDR1 is MGHRA and CDR2 is YSYEKL. Trimming cost V 1 base and J 3 bases, with 10 bases left between them. The CDR3 totals 14 residues. The chain's CDR3 is CASSQGLGNYEQYF. In nucleotides, the CDR3 is TGCGCCAGCAGCCAAGGCCTAGGTAACTACGAGCAGTACTTC.

CDR3 DNA: TGTGCCAGCAGCTTAGAGTGGCTAGCGTCCCAAGACAGTGAGCAGTTCTTC. It yields the protein CASSLEWLASQDSEQFF. The chain carries TRBV11-2 and TRBJ2-1, with D tentatively TRBD2 (6 bases). There are 17 residues in the CDR3. Per germline, CDR1 SGHAT and CDR2 FQNNGV. The germline V and J ends were trimmed by 0 bases and 9 bases, with 21 bases remaining between them.

The V and J genes are TRBV24-1 and TRBJ1-2; 10 bases fit TRBD1. The CDR3 is made up of 13 amino acids. The germline CDR1 and CDR2 sequences are KGHDR and SFDVKD. The trim removed 12 bases at V and 5 bases at J, leaving 8 bases unmatched. The CDR3 DNA follows: TGTGCCGCCCAAGACAGGGGGCTTTATGGCTACACCTTC. Amino acids: CAAQDRGLYGYTF.

This clonotype was found many times. The V call is TRBV12-3 or TRBV12-4, the J call TRBJ2-7, with D maybe TRBD1 (6 bases). Trimming took 3 bases from V and 3 from J, leaving 9 bases between them. The CDR3 consists of 13 residues. CDR3 sequence reads: CASSLAGDYEQYF. The CDR3 region has the DNA TGTGCCAGCAGTTTGGCAGGGGACTACGAGCAGTACTTC.

The chain joins TRBV11-1 to TRBJ1-1; perhaps TRBD1 as D (5 bases). V dropped 3 bases and J dropped 5 bases, with 13 bases sitting between them. In germline, CDR1 is SGHAT, CDR2 FQDESV (reference sequence). This CDR3 has 14 amino acids. CDR3 sequence reads: CASSLQGGRTEAFF. CDR3 DNA sequence: TGTGCCAGCAGCTTGCAGGGTGGTCGAACTGAAGCTTTCTTT.

As for this clonotype: A read error may be the cause here, since a much bigger clone is one base away. The CDR3 reads CTSSFPRGQGAEETQYF. CDR3 DNA sequence: TGTACCAGCAGCTTTCCCCGGGGACAGGGGGCCGAAGAGACCCAGTACTTC. The chain carries TRBV3-1 and TRBJ2-5; 12 bases line up with TRBD1. The CDR3 is made up of 17 amino acids. Germline CDR1 is LGHDT and CDR2 is YNNKEL (reference sequence).